This T cell receptor beta chain originates from a study of shared clonotypes between healthy human individuals. Background on the study: Participating donors consisted of a couple of women and a few men aged 18 to 49.

Note on this clone: No antigen is known for it.

Study-level findings and limits: Generation of non-shared clonotypes was less probable than generation of clonotypes shared by all four donors.

Clones were read by immunoSEQ multiplex PCR, and TCRdb kept only the in-frame ones, dropping some. There are 1.6 million or so clones in the sample; around 95% occur only once, and approximately 1.1% lies in the top ten. This CDR3 region has 17 residues. Germline V gene lookup returns CDR1 SGHRS and CDR2 YFSETQ. J lost 1 base, V lost 3 bases, and 5 bases had no gene match. Sequencing was carried out using naive CD4+ T cells sorted from blood. Subset specified: CD45RA+ positively selected. The J gene is TRBJ2-7, the V gene TRBV5-1; TRBD2 matches at 15 bases. The origin of this receptor is a man aged 30 to 45 in good health. The CDR3 DNA reads TGCGCCAGCAGCTCAGGGACTAGCGGGAGGCAGTCCTACGAGCAGTACTTC. It encodes CASSSGTSGRQSYEQYF. The whole variable domain, remainder taken from reference TRBV5-1 and TRBJ2-7, is KAGVTQTPRYLIKTRGQQVTLSCSPISGHRSVSWYQQTPGQGLQFLFEYFSETQRNKGNFPGRFSGRQFSNSRSEMNVSTLELGDSALYLCASSSGTSGRQSYEQYFGPGTRLTVT.